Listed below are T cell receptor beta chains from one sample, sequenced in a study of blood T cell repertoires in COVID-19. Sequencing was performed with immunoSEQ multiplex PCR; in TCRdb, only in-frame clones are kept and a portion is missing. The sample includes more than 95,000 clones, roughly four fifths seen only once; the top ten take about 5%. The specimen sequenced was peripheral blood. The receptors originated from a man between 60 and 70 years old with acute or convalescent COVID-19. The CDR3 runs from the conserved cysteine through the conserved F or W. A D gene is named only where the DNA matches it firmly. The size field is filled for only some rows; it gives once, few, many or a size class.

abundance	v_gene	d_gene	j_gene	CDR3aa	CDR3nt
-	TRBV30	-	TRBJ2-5	CAWTLELGQETQYF	TGTGCCTGGACCCTGGAACTAGGACAAGAGACCCAGTACTTC
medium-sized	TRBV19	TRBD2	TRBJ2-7	CASKRTSGTYEQYF	TGTGCCAGTAAGCGCACTAGCGGAACCTACGAGCAGTACTTC
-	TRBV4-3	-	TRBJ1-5	CASSLTGQGQPQHF	TGCGCCAGCAGCCTAACAGGCCAAGGTCAGCCCCAGCATTTT
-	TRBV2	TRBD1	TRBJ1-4	CASSSWGRDRVNEGEKLFF	TGTGCCAGCAGCAGCTGGGGTAGAGACAGGGTGAATGAGGGTGAAAAACTGTTTTTT
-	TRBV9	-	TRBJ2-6	CASSARGPGANVLTF	TGTGCCAGCAGCGCAAGGGGTCCTGGGGCCAACGTCCTGACTTTC
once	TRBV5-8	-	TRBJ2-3	CASSFPQGTDTQYF	TGTGCCAGCAGCTTCCCTCAGGGCACAGATACGCAGTATTTT
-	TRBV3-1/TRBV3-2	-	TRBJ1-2	CASSLRSNYGYTF	TGTGCCAGCAGCCTCCGCAGTAACTATGGCTACACCTTC
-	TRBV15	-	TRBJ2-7	CATSLDYEQYF	TGTGCCACCAGCTTAGACTACGAGCAGTACTTC
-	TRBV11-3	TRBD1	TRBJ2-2	CASSLVPRTGGAGELFF	TGTGCCAGCAGCTTAGTGCCCAGGACAGGTGGGGCCGGGGAGCTGTTTTTT
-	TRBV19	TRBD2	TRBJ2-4	CASSIREPLLAGSKNIQYF	TGTGCCAGTAGTATCCGGGAGCCCCTTTTAGCGGGATCGAAAAACATTCAGTACTTC
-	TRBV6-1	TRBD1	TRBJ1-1	CASSDGTVNTEAFF	TGTGCCAGCAGTGACGGGACAGTGAACACTGAAGCTTTCTTT
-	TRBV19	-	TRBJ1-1	CASSIRPGSTEAFF	TGTGCCAGTAGTATCAGACCCGGGTCCACTGAAGCTTTCTTT
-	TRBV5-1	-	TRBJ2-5	CASSLAIGARETQYF	TGCGCCAGCAGCTTGGCCATAGGGGCCCGGGAGACCCAGTACTTC
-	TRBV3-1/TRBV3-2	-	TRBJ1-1	CASSRGGNTEAFF	TGTGCCAGCAGCCGCGGTGGGAACACTGAAGCTTTCTTT
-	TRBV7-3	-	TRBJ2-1	CASSLISAEASYNEQFF	TGTGCCAGCAGCTTAATTTCGGCTGAGGCCTCCTACAATGAGCAGTTCTTC
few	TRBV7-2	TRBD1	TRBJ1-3	CASSLGPGGYRNTIYF	TGTGCCAGCAGCTTAGGTCCAGGGGGATACCGAAACACCATATATTTT
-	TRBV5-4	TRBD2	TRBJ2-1	CASSLVRLASGSSYNEQFF	TGTGCCAGCAGCTTGGTACGGTTGGCCAGCGGGAGCTCCTACAATGAGCAGTTCTTC
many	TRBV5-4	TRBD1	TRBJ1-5	CASSTGTDQPQHF	TGTGCCAGCAGTACCGGGACAGATCAGCCCCAGCATTTT
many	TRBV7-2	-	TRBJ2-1	CASSLEGTSGRYYNEQFF	TGTGCCAGCAGCTTAGAAGGGACATCGGGACGTTACTACAATGAGCAGTTCTTC
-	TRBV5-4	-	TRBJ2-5	CASSLGVDGETQYF	TGTGCCAGCAGCCTAGGGGTAGACGGGGAGACCCAGTACTTC
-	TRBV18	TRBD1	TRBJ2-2	CASSPSGTGNTGELFF	TGTGCCAGCTCCCCCTCGGGGACAGGGAACACCGGGGAGCTGTTTTTT
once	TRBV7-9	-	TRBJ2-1	CASSLSGYNEQFF	TGTGCCAGCAGCTTGAGTGGCTACAATGAGCAGTTCTTC
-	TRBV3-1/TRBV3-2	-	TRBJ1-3	CASSQGTGRNTIYF	TGTGCCAGCAGCCAAGGAACAGGCCGAAACACCATATATTTT
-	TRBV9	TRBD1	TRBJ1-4	CASSAKGAGNGEKLFF	TGTGCCAGCAGCGCTAAGGGGGCAGGGAATGGCGAAAAACTGTTTTTT
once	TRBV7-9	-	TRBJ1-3	CASSLREGNTIYF	TGTGCCAGCAGCTTACGTGAGGGAAACACCATATATTTT
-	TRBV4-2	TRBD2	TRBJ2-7	CASSQDTSGITYEQYF	TGTGCCAGCAGCCAAGATACTAGCGGGATAACCTACGAGCAGTACTTC
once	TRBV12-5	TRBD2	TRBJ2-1	CASGLIYGSGSNEQFF	TGTGCTAGTGGTTTGATCTACGGGAGCGGGAGCAATGAGCAGTTCTTC
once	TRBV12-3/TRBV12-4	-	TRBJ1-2	CASRDLVNRGYTF	TGTGCCAGCCGGGATTTGGTAAATCGTGGCTACACCTTC
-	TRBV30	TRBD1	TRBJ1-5	CAWSGNRGQYSNQPQHF	TGTGCCTGGAGTGGCAACAGGGGCCAATATAGCAATCAGCCCCAGCATTTT
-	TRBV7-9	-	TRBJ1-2	CASSLGLGQYYGYTF	TGTGCCAGCAGCTTAGGACTCGGACAGTACTATGGCTACACCTTC
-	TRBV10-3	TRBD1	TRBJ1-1	CAITKTGLNTEAFF	TGTGCCATCACCAAGACAGGGTTGAACACTGAAGCTTTCTTT
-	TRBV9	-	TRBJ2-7	CASSVTGSSYEQYF	TGTGCCAGCAGCGTTACCGGGAGCTCCTACGAGCAGTACTTC
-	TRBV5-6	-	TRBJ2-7	CASSSRQRLVYEQYF	TGTGCCAGCAGCTCACGTCAGCGGTTGGTCTACGAGCAGTACTTC
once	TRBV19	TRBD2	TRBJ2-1	CATNSGSFYNEQFF	TGTGCCACTAATAGCGGGAGTTTTTACAATGAGCAGTTCTTC
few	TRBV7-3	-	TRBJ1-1	CASSLGWDTEAFF	TGTGCCAGCAGCCTCGGGTGGGACACTGAAGCTTTCTTT
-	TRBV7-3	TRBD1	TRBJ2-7	CASSLVGTGDPPYEQYF	TGTGCCAGCAGCTTAGTCGGGACAGGGGACCCACCCTACGAGCAGTACTTC
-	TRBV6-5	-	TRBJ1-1	CASSRGAGDAEAFF	TGTGCCAGCAGCCGGGGGGCCGGGGACGCTGAAGCTTTCTTT
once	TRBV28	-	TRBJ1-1	CASSFGQNTEAFF	TGTGCCAGCAGTTTTGGGCAGAACACTGAAGCTTTCTTT
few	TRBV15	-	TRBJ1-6	CATSSVDTTYNSPLHF	TGTGCCACCAGCAGCGTCGACACCACCTATAATTCACCCCTCCACTTT
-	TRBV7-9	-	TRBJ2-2	CASSHLGAGELFF	TGTGCCAGCAGCCACCTAGGGGCCGGGGAGCTGTTTTTT
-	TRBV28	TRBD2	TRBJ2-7	CASSFGTSGTSVGEQYF	TGTGCCAGCAGTTTTGGGACTAGCGGGACTTCTGTGGGGGAGCAGTACTTC
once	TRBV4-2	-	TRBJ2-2	CASSQDSAGELFF	TGTGCCAGCAGCCAAGACTCGGCCGGGGAGCTGTTTTTT
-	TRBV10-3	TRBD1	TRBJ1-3	CAISPDRPSGNTIYF	TGTGCCATCAGCCCGGACAGGCCCAGTGGAAACACCATATATTTT
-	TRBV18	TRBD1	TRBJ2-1	CASSPTGTGGIVWNEQFF	TGTGCCAGCTCACCAACCGGGACAGGGGGTATAGTTTGGAATGAGCAGTTCTTC
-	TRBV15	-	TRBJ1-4	CATSRDRQGNEKLFF	TGTGCCACCAGCAGAGATCGCCAGGGAAATGAAAAACTGTTTTTT
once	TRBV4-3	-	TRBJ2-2	CASSPEVSRTGELFF	TGCGCCAGCAGCCCCGAGGTCTCCCGCACCGGGGAGCTGTTTTTT
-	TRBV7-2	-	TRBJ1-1	CASSSQNMNTEAFF	TGTGCCAGCAGCTCACAGAACATGAACACTGAAGCTTTCTTT
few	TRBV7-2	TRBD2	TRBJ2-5	CASSRTSNGQETQYF	TGTGCCAGCAGCCGGACTAGTAACGGGCAAGAGACCCAGTACTTC
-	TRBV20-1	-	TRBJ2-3	CSAIRGDTQYF	TGCAGTGCTATCAGAGGAGATACGCAGTATTTT
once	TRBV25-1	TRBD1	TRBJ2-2	CASSESQGLDTGELFF	TGTGCCAGCAGTGAATCACAGGGGTTGGACACCGGGGAGCTGTTTTTT
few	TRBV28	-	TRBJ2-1	CASRQGPNNEQFF	TGTGCCAGCAGGCAGGGTCCGAACAATGAGCAGTTCTTC
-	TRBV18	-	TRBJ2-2	CASSPGQPITGELFF	TGTGCCAGCTCTCCCGGACAGCCAATCACCGGGGAGCTGTTTTTT
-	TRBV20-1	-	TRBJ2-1	CSAKREDEQFF	TGCAGTGCTAAACGGGAAGATGAGCAGTTCTTC
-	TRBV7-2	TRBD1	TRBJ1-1	CASSLAMGQGNTEAFF	TGTGCCAGCAGCTTAGCGATGGGACAGGGAAACACTGAAGCTTTCTTT
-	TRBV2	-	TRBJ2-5	CASISVGETQYF	TGTGCCAGCATTAGCGTGGGGGAGACCCAGTACTTC